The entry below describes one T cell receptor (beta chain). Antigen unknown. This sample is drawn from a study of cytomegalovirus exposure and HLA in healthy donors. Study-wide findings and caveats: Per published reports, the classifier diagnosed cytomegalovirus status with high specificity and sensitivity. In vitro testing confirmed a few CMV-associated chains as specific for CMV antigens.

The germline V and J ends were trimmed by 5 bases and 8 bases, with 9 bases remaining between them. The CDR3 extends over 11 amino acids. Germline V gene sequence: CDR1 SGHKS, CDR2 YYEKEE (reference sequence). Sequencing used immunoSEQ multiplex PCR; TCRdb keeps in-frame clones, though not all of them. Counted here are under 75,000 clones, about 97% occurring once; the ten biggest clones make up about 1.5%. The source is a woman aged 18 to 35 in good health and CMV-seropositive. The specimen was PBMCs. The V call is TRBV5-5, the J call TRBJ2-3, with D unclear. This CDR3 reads CASSPAGTQYF. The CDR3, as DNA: TGTGCCAGCAGTCCAGCAGGTACGCAGTATTTT.